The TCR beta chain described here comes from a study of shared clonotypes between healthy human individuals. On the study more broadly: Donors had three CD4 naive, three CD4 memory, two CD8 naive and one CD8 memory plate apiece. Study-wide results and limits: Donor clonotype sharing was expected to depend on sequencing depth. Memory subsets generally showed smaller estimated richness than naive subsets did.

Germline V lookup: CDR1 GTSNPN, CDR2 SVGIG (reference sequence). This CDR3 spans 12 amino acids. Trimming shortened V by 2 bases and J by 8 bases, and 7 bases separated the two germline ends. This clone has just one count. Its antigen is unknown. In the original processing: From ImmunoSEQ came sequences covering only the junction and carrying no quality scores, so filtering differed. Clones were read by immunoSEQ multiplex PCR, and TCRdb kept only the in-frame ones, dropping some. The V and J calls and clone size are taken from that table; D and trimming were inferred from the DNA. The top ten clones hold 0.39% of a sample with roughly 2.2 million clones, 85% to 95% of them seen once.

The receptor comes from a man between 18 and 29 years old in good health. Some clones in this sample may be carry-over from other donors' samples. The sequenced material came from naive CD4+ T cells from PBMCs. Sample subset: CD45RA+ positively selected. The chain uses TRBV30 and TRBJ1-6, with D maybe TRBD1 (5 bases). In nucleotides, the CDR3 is TGTGCCTGGAGTCCAGGGTATTCACCCCTCCACTTT. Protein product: CAWSPGYSPLHF. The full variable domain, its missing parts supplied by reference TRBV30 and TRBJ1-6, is SQTIHQWPATLVQPVGSPLSLECTVEGTSNPNLYWYRQAAGRGLQLLFYSVGIGQISSEVPQNLSASRPQDRQFILSSKKLLLSDSGFYLCAWSPGYSPLHFGNGTRLTVT.